A selection of T cell receptor beta chains follows, all from one sample in a study of siplizumab effects on memory and regulatory T cells. Assay: immunoSEQ multiplex PCR; the TCRdb copy retains only in-frame clones and omits some. The data show over 85,000 clones, 90% to 95% seen once. Sequencing input: CD8+ T cells sorted from blood. The receptors originated from a human donor in good health. Each CDR3 is given with its conserved first and last residue. D genes are given only for firm matches. Not all rows give a size; the values are once, few, many and, for expanded clones, a class.

CDR3 length: 15; D gene: TRBD1; V gene: TRBV9; clone size: -; J gene: TRBJ2-7; CDR3 protein: CASSGPTGESYEQYF; CDR3 DNA: TGTGCCAGCAGCGGACCAACAGGGGAATCCTACGAGCAGTACTTC
CDR3 length: 15; D gene: TRBD2; V gene: TRBV25-1; clone size: -; J gene: TRBJ2-1; CDR3 protein: CASSPLAGKLSEQFF; CDR3 DNA: TGTGCCAGCAGCCCACTAGCGGGAAAACTTAGTGAGCAGTTCTTC
CDR3 length: 18; D gene: TRBD2; V gene: TRBV7-8; clone size: -; J gene: TRBJ2-1; CDR3 protein: CASSRRLAGGPLRNEQFF; CDR3 DNA: TGTGCCAGCAGCCGAAGACTAGCGGGAGGGCCACTGCGCAATGAGCAGTTCTTC
CDR3 length: 14; D gene: -; V gene: TRBV4-1; clone size: few; J gene: TRBJ1-2; CDR3 protein: CASSQVGGLEGYTF; CDR3 DNA: TGCGCCAGCAGCCAAGTAGGGGGTCTCGAGGGCTACACCTTC
CDR3 length: 14; D gene: -; V gene: TRBV16; clone size: -; J gene: TRBJ1-1; CDR3 protein: CASSQNLFKSGVHF; CDR3 DNA: TGTGCCAGCAGCCAAAATCTCTTTAAGAGCGGCGTCCACTTT
CDR3 length: 11; D gene: -; V gene: TRBV4-1; clone size: -; J gene: TRBJ1-1; CDR3 protein: CASSQTRRDVF; CDR3 DNA: TGCGCCAGCAGCCAAACCCGCAGGGATGTCTTT
CDR3 length: 14; D gene: TRBD1; V gene: TRBV5-6; clone size: -; J gene: TRBJ1-1; CDR3 protein: CASTLGGPNTEAFF; CDR3 DNA: TGTGCCAGCACCTTAGGGGGCCCGAACACTGAAGCTTTCTTT
CDR3 length: 17; D gene: -; V gene: TRBV18; clone size: -; J gene: TRBJ2-7; CDR3 protein: CASSPRSGQGAGYEQYF; CDR3 DNA: TGTGCCAGCTCACCACGTAGCGGGCAGGGGGCCGGCTACGAGCAGTACTTC
CDR3 length: 16; D gene: TRBD2; V gene: TRBV11-2; clone size: -; J gene: TRBJ2-7; CDR3 protein: CASSLFGRGGLYEQYF; CDR3 DNA: TGTGCCAGCAGCTTATTCGGGCGGGGGGGCCTATACGAGCAGTACTTC
CDR3 length: 14; D gene: -; V gene: TRBV13; clone size: -; J gene: TRBJ2-1; CDR3 protein: CATNTRSSYNEQFF; CDR3 DNA: TGTGCCACAAACACGAGGAGCTCCTACAATGAGCAGTTCTTC
CDR3 length: 13; D gene: TRBD1; V gene: TRBV6-5; clone size: -; J gene: TRBJ1-2; CDR3 protein: CASRGGANYGYTF; CDR3 DNA: TGTGCCAGCAGAGGGGGCGCTAACTATGGCTACACCTTC
CDR3 length: 16; D gene: -; V gene: TRBV27; clone size: -; J gene: TRBJ1-1; CDR3 protein: CASSLYLPTSSTEAFF; CDR3 DNA: TGTGCCAGCAGTTTATACCTCCCGACAAGTAGCACTGAAGCTTTCTTT
CDR3 length: 14; D gene: -; V gene: TRBV11-3; clone size: -; J gene: TRBJ2-5; CDR3 protein: CASSPSDRQETQYF; CDR3 DNA: TGTGCCAGCAGCCCCTCCGACAGACAAGAGACCCAGTACTTC
CDR3 length: 15; D gene: -; V gene: TRBV29-1; clone size: once; J gene: TRBJ2-5; CDR3 protein: CSVDEWGLSSKTQYF; CDR3 DNA: TGCAGCGTTGATGAGTGGGGACTTTCCTCAAAGACCCAGTACTTC
CDR3 length: 12; D gene: -; V gene: TRBV29-1; clone size: -; J gene: TRBJ2-1; CDR3 protein: CKIQGNKLEQFF; CDR3 DNA: TGCAAAATACAGGGAAATAAATTAGAGCAGTTCTTC
CDR3 length: 12; D gene: -; V gene: TRBV7-9; clone size: -; J gene: TRBJ1-1; CDR3 protein: CASSPAANEAFF; CDR3 DNA: TGTGCCAGCAGCCCGGCGGCAAACGAAGCTTTCTTT
CDR3 length: 15; D gene: TRBD1; V gene: TRBV9; clone size: -; J gene: TRBJ1-2; CDR3 protein: CASSVGTGGASGYTF; CDR3 DNA: TGTGCCAGCAGCGTAGGGACAGGGGGCGCGTCAGGCTACACCTTC
CDR3 length: 17; D gene: TRBD2; V gene: TRBV4-3; clone size: -; J gene: TRBJ2-3; CDR3 protein: CASSPSYREAAPDTQYF; CDR3 DNA: TGCGCCAGCAGCCCCAGTTATCGGGAGGCAGCCCCAGATACGCAGTATTTT
CDR3 length: 15; D gene: TRBD2; V gene: TRBV9; clone size: once; J gene: TRBJ2-3; CDR3 protein: CASSESGSGTDTQYF; CDR3 DNA: TGTGCCAGCAGTGAAAGCGGGAGTGGGACAGATACGCAGTATTTT
CDR3 length: 18; D gene: TRBD1; V gene: TRBV2; clone size: -; J gene: TRBJ2-5; CDR3 protein: CASRGAGTGINPQETQYF; CDR3 DNA: TGTGCCAGCAGGGGAGCCGGGACAGGGATAAACCCCCAAGAGACCCAGTACTTC
CDR3 length: 15; D gene: TRBD2; V gene: TRBV4-1; clone size: -; J gene: TRBJ2-3; CDR3 protein: CASSQTRGTSETQYF; CDR3 DNA: TGCGCCAGCAGCCAAACGCGAGGGACTAGCGAAACGCAGTATTTT
CDR3 length: 17; D gene: -; V gene: TRBV15; clone size: -; J gene: TRBJ2-5; CDR3 protein: CATSGTYSVSVGETQYF; CDR3 DNA: TGTGCCACCAGCGGAACCTATAGTGTCAGTGTAGGGGAGACCCAGTACTTC
CDR3 length: 14; D gene: -; V gene: TRBV5-6; clone size: -; J gene: TRBJ2-7; CDR3 protein: CASSLVASSYEQYF; CDR3 DNA: TGTGCCAGCAGCTTGGTGGCGAGCTCCTACGAGCAGTACTTC
CDR3 length: 14; D gene: -; V gene: TRBV6-1; clone size: -; J gene: TRBJ2-6; CDR3 protein: CASSPGPGANVLTF; CDR3 DNA: TGTGCCAGCAGCCCGGGCCCTGGGGCCAACGTCCTGACTTTC
CDR3 length: 14; D gene: TRBD2; V gene: TRBV25-1; clone size: -; J gene: TRBJ2-7; CDR3 protein: CASSDYTSGREQYF; CDR3 DNA: TGTGCCAGCAGTGACTACACTAGCGGGAGGGAGCAGTACTTC
CDR3 length: 15; D gene: -; V gene: TRBV19; clone size: -; J gene: TRBJ2-7; CDR3 protein: CASSITKERIYEQYF; CDR3 DNA: TGTGCCAGTAGTATTACGAAGGAGCGGATCTACGAGCAGTACTTC
CDR3 length: 15; D gene: TRBD2; V gene: TRBV5-4; clone size: -; J gene: TRBJ2-7; CDR3 protein: CASSDPGTSGTVQYF; CDR3 DNA: TGTGCCAGCAGCGACCCCGGGACTAGCGGGACGGTGCAGTACTTC
CDR3 length: 15; D gene: -; V gene: TRBV4-1; clone size: -; J gene: TRBJ1-3; CDR3 protein: CASSQGHLSGNTIYF; CDR3 DNA: TGCGCCAGCAGCCAAGGGCATTTATCTGGAAACACCATATATTTT
CDR3 length: 17; D gene: -; V gene: TRBV25-1; clone size: once; J gene: TRBJ1-6; CDR3 protein: CASSEYGDPLYNSPLHF; CDR3 DNA: TGTGCCAGCAGTGAATACGGAGATCCACTCTATAATTCACCCCTCCACTTT
CDR3 length: 17; D gene: TRBD1; V gene: TRBV4-1; clone size: -; J gene: TRBJ1-2; CDR3 protein: CASSLKLAGTGNYGYTF; CDR3 DNA: TGCGCCAGCAGCCTAAAGCTAGCCGGGACAGGGAACTATGGCTACACCTTC
CDR3 length: 15; D gene: -; V gene: TRBV5-1; clone size: -; J gene: TRBJ2-2; CDR3 protein: CASSLEPSTTGELFF; CDR3 DNA: TGCGCCAGCAGCTTGGAACCATCCACCACCGGGGAGCTGTTTTTT
CDR3 length: 13; D gene: -; V gene: TRBV11-2; clone size: -; J gene: TRBJ1-6; CDR3 protein: CASSLDDGSPLHF; CDR3 DNA: TGTGCCAGCAGCTTAGATGATGGGTCACCCCTCCACTTT
CDR3 length: 14; D gene: -; V gene: TRBV27; clone size: -; J gene: TRBJ2-1; CDR3 protein: CASSERSSYNEQFF; CDR3 DNA: TGTGCCAGCAGTGAGAGAAGCTCCTACAATGAGCAGTTCTTC
CDR3 length: 16; D gene: -; V gene: TRBV10-1; clone size: -; J gene: TRBJ2-7; CDR3 protein: CASSDNRDTSSYEQYF; CDR3 DNA: TGCGCCAGCAGTGACAACCGGGACACGAGTAGCTACGAGCAGTACTTC
CDR3 length: 16; D gene: TRBD1; V gene: TRBV6-1; clone size: -; J gene: TRBJ2-7; CDR3 protein: CASSEWGRGSSYEQYF; CDR3 DNA: TGTGCCAGCAGTGAATGGGGCAGGGGGAGCTCCTACGAGCAGTACTTC
CDR3 length: 16; D gene: -; V gene: TRBV11-2; clone size: -; J gene: TRBJ2-2; CDR3 protein: CASSRRGRGYTGELFF; CDR3 DNA: TGTGCCAGCAGCCGGAGGGGCAGGGGTTACACCGGGGAGCTGTTTTTT
CDR3 length: 13; D gene: -; V gene: TRBV6-6; clone size: few; J gene: TRBJ1-5; CDR3 protein: CASTWPDNQPQHF; CDR3 DNA: TGTGCCAGCACCTGGCCAGATAATCAGCCCCAGCATTTT
CDR3 length: 14; D gene: -; V gene: TRBV7-9; clone size: -; J gene: TRBJ2-7; CDR3 protein: CASSLREVEYEQYF; CDR3 DNA: TGTGCCAGCAGCTTAAGAGAGGTAGAGTACGAGCAGTACTTC
CDR3 length: 13; D gene: TRBD1; V gene: TRBV13; clone size: few; J gene: TRBJ2-2; CDR3 protein: CATGQGDSGELFF; CDR3 DNA: TGTGCCACGGGACAGGGGGATTCCGGGGAGCTGTTTTTT
CDR3 length: 12; D gene: -; V gene: TRBV7-3; clone size: -; J gene: TRBJ2-2; CDR3 protein: CASSLDTGELFF; CDR3 DNA: TGTGCCAGCAGCTTAGACACCGGGGAGCTGTTTTTT
CDR3 length: 14; D gene: -; V gene: TRBV4-3; clone size: once; J gene: TRBJ1-1; CDR3 protein: CASSQDLGNTEAFF; CDR3 DNA: TGCGCCAGCAGCCAAGATTTGGGGAACACTGAAGCTTTCTTT
CDR3 length: 17; D gene: TRBD1; V gene: TRBV7-9; clone size: -; J gene: TRBJ1-1; CDR3 protein: CASSSSRDRAPNTEAFF; CDR3 DNA: TGTGCCAGCAGCTCTTCCCGGGACAGGGCGCCGAACACTGAAGCTTTCTTT
CDR3 length: 16; D gene: TRBD2; V gene: TRBV7-9; clone size: -; J gene: TRBJ2-7; CDR3 protein: CASSPRGGGNFYEQYF; CDR3 DNA: TGTGCCAGCAGCCCCCGGGGGGGAGGGAATTTCTACGAGCAGTACTTC